The rows below give T cell receptor beta chains drawn from one sample of a study of shared clonotypes between healthy human individuals. Generated by immunoSEQ multiplex PCR, the TCRdb table keeps only in-frame clones and is missing some. The sample holds roughly 1,600,000 clones, around 98.5% seen once. The sequencing sample was made of naive CD4+ T cells sorted from blood. The receptor source for this set is a man aged 30 to 39 in good health. CDR3s include the opening cysteine and the closing phenylalanine or tryptophan. Clone sizes are given selectively: once, few, many, or a class where the clone is expanded.

j_call clone_size v_call cdr3_aa
TRBJ2-7 once TRBV5-5 CASSFAGGRYEQYF
TRBJ1-2 . TRBV28 CASSPDAQGGYTF
TRBJ2-3 . TRBV28 CASRGMPDTQYF
TRBJ2-2 . TRBV7-6 CASSSRKGEGRTGELFF
TRBJ2-5 . TRBV7-9 CASSQSQGRQETQYF
TRBJ2-3 . TRBV20-1 CSISGTDTQYF
TRBJ1-5 . TRBV5-6 CASSLGGSGPQHF
TRBJ2-7 . TRBV11-2 CASSPAGTGAGGSYEQYF
TRBJ2-1 . TRBV7-6 CASSLAQAGVSYNEQFF
TRBJ1-4 . TRBV4-1 CASSRGQGVANEKLFF
TRBJ1-5 . TRBV7-2 CASASRGNQPQHF
TRBJ1-1 . TRBV14 CASSRTLNTEAFF
TRBJ2-4 . TRBV9 CASSVGGRSDIQYF
TRBJ2-7 . TRBV5-1 CASSLTGEGYEQYF
TRBJ2-7 . TRBV27 CASRIIWRGDYEQYF
TRBJ2-7 . TRBV4-3 CASSQRTASYEQYF
TRBJ2-1 . TRBV29-1 CSVLIGGQGEQFF
TRBJ2-1 . TRBV29-1 CSDGLAGVNEQFF
TRBJ2-1 . TRBV5-1 CASGPQAGGSYNEQFF
TRBJ2-1 once TRBV9 CASSPTTRLAGFRNEQFF
TRBJ2-2 . TRBV10-3 CAIRDRVSNTGELFF
TRBJ1-2 once TRBV7-9 CASSSREDRVKDTF
TRBJ1-4 . TRBV18 CASSPQGANEKLFF
TRBJ2-5 . TRBV19 CASSIGVKAQETQYF
TRBJ2-5 . TRBV5-1 CASSSDPKETQYF
TRBJ2-5 . TRBV5-1 CASSVAGDETQYF
TRBJ1-1 . TRBV10-1 CASSEGIGNTEAFF
TRBJ2-7 . TRBV15 CATSSNRGYEQYF
TRBJ1-1 once TRBV7-9 CASSLDEAFF
TRBJ1-5 . TRBV10-3 CAITGGPNQPQHF
TRBJ2-5 . TRBV16 CASSQRLGGEEETQYF
TRBJ1-2 . TRBV6-6 CASRGGVDGYTF
TRBJ2-2 once TRBV2 CASSGGLGTGELFF
TRBJ2-5 . TRBV21-1 CASSPGQHPQETQYF